These 14 T cell receptor beta chains came from one sample sequenced in a study of blood T cell repertoires in COVID-19. Libraries were prepared by immunoSEQ multiplex PCR; TCRdb keeps only in-frame clonotypes and omits some of them. Here the sample spans a few hundred thousand clones, roughly 85% being singletons. Material for sequencing was peripheral blood. The receptors here all came from a young woman with acute or convalescent COVID-19.

The chain couples TRBV27 to TRBJ1-1, with TRBD1 as a possible D gene (5 bases). V was shortened by 3 bases and J by 5 bases, with 16 bases between the two germline ends. CDR3 length equals 15 residues. Germline assignment: CDR1 MNHEY and CDR2 SMNVEV (reference sequence). The CDR3 bases are TGTGCCAGCAGTTTGGGGGGGGTGGTGAGTACTGAAGCTTTCTTT. Protein product: CASSLGGVVSTEAFF.

The chain employs TRBV7-8 and TRBJ2-1; TRBD2 agrees at 8 bases. The CDR3 is 16 residues long. Trimming took 3 bases from V and 0 from J; bases not matched to a gene: 4. Germline V gene data show CDR1 as SGHVS and CDR2 as FQNEAQ. The CDR3 reads CASSFQSGSSYNEQFF. The CDR3 nucleotides read TGTGCCAGCAGCTTTCAGAGCGGGAGCTCCTACAATGAGCAGTTCTTC.

The V and J genes are TRBV19 and TRBJ2-7, with a possible D match to TRBD1 (5 bases). The CDR3 has 14 residues. The germline gives CDR1 LNHDA, CDR2 SQIVND (reference sequence). V was shortened by 0 bases and J by 3 bases, with 9 bases between the two germline ends. CDR3: CASSIDARDYEQYF. For the CDR3, the DNA is TGTGCCAGTAGTATAGATGCCAGGGACTACGAGCAGTACTTC.

The J gene is TRBJ1-1, the V gene TRBV12-5, with D possibly being TRBD1 (5 bases). This CDR3 comprises 13 residues. Germline loops: CDR1 LGHNT, CDR2 FRNRAP. V was shortened by 3 bases and J by 6 bases, with 11 bases between the two germline ends. For the CDR3, the DNA is TGTGCTAGTGGTTTAGTACGGGGGGCTGAAGCTTTCTTT. Protein product: CASGLVRGAEAFF. The variable domain in full, with the rest retrieved from reference TRBV12-5 and TRBJ1-1, is DARVTQTPRHKVTEMGQEVTMRCQPILGHNTVFWYRQTMMQGLELLAYFRNRAPLDDSGMPKDRFSAEMPDATLATLKIQPSEPRDSAVYFCASGLVRGAEAFFGQGTRLTVV.

The genes are TRBV14 and TRBJ1-1, with 7 positions matching TRBD1. With V trimmed by 1 base and J by 6 bases, 8 bases remained unmatched. Per germline, CDR1 SGHDN and CDR2 FVKESK. CDR3 length: 15 residues. This CDR3 reads CASSQGWSGGAEAFF. The CDR3 DNA follows: TGTGCCAGCAGCCAAGGCTGGTCAGGGGGAGCTGAAGCTTTCTTT.

This rearrangement joins TRBV4-1 to TRBJ2-1; D is undetermined. Trimming stripped 0 bases from V and 6 bases from J, with 6 bases between. Germline-derived CDR1 and CDR2 are MGHRA and YSYEKL. This CDR3 has 13 amino acids. The CDR3 region has the DNA TGCGCCAGCAGCCAAGAGACTCGCAATGAGCAGTTCTTC. Translation gives CASSQETRNEQFF.

The V and J genes are TRBV7-3 and TRBJ1-2, with TRBD1 matching 7 bases. Losses at the gene ends were 5 bases for V and 1 base for J; bases not matched to a gene: 1. The germline gives CDR1 SGHTA, CDR2 FQGTGA. The length of the CDR3 is 13 residues. The CDR3 sequence is CASSQGGNYGYTF. The CDR3 nucleotides read TGTGCCAGCAGCCAGGGGGGTAACTATGGCTACACCTTC.

This clone was seen only once. The J gene is TRBJ2-2, the V gene TRBV24-1, with 9 bases lining up with TRBD2. CDR1 and CDR2 (germline): KGHDR, SFDVKD. The CDR3 loop spans 14 amino acids. Trimming cost V 5 bases and J 6 bases; bases outside gene matches: 3. As DNA, the CDR3 is TGTGCCACCAGTGTAGCGGGGGAGGCCGGGGAGCTGTTTTTT. It yields the protein CATSVAGEAGELFF.

The rearrangement joins TRBV19 to TRBJ2-3; D is perhaps TRBD2 (6 bases). The V gene lost 1 base and the J gene lost 6 bases, with 14 bases spanning the gap. The germline V gene has CDR1 LNHDA and CDR2 SQIVND (reference sequence). The CDR3 has 15 residues. CDR3 sequence (DNA): TGTGCCAGTAGTATAGGACTAGGATTAACTGATACGCAGTATTTT. Its protein product is CASSIGLGLTDTQYF.

The J gene is TRBJ2-2, the V gene TRBV5-1; D perhaps matches TRBD2 (5 bases). The V end lost 9 bases, the J end lost 3 bases, and 9 bases lay between the germline ends. The CDR3 loop spans 12 amino acids. Per the germline V gene, CDR1 is SGHRS and CDR2 is YFSETQ. In DNA form, the CDR3 reads TGCGCCACCCTGAGGGACACCGGGGAGCTGTTTTTT. Amino acid sequence: CATLRDTGELFF.

J is TRBJ2-5 and V is TRBV5-1; 8 bases match TRBD1. The germline gives CDR1 SGHRS, CDR2 YFSETQ. CDR3 length: 16 residues. The V segment lost 0 bases and the J segment 5 bases; nucleotides outside the gene matches: 9. CDR3 residues: CASSLGSQGAEETQYF. CDR3 DNA sequence: TGCGCCAGCAGCTTGGGGTCCCAGGGGGCGGAGGAGACCCAGTACTTC.

This clone was seen a single time. V is TRBV14 and J is TRBJ1-1; no reliable D call. Trimming removed 0 bases at V and 0 bases at J, with 8 bases between. Germline-derived CDR1 and CDR2 are SGHDN and FVKESK. This CDR3 is 15 amino acids long. CDR3 sequence: CASSQERLMNTEAFF. The DNA for the CDR3 is TGTGCCAGCAGCCAAGAGCGACTCATGAACACTGAAGCTTTCTTT. The variable domain in full, with the rest retrieved from reference TRBV14 and TRBJ1-1, is EAGVTQFPSHSVIEKGQTVTLRCDPISGHDNLYWYRRVMGKEIKFLLHFVKESKQDESGMPNNRFLAERTGGTYSTLKVQPAELEDSGVYFCASSQERLMNTEAFFGQGTRLTVV.

This sequence joins TRBV29-1 and TRBJ2-3; 11 bases agree with TRBD1. Germline-derived CDR1 and CDR2 are SQVTM and ANQGSEA. V was clipped by 2 bases and J by 2 bases; unmatched bases: 3. The CDR3 spans 15 residues. The chain's CDR3 is CSVERDRGTTDTQYF. The CDR3 nucleotides read TGCAGCGTTGAAAGGGACAGGGGGACCACAGATACGCAGTATTTT.

The chain combines TRBV14 with TRBJ2-7; 9 bases line up with TRBD2. Germline CDR1 is SGHDN and CDR2 is FVKESK. This CDR3 has 16 residues. V trimming: 5 bases; J trimming: 3 bases; junction bases outside the gene matches: 11. The DNA for the CDR3 is TGTGCCAGCAGCTCCCTTGGCGGGGGGGCCGACTACGAGCAGTACTTC. It codes for CASSSLGGGADYEQYF.